This T cell receptor (beta chain) was recovered during a study of blood T cell repertoires in COVID-19. At the level of the study: Whether acute or convalescent, the COVID-19 samples came from the United States, Italy and Spain.

The CDR3 spans 15 residues. Deletions cut 1 base from V and 5 bases from J, with 12 bases between. CDR1 is MDHEN and CDR2 is SYDVKM in the germline V gene. In the original workflow: Estimation of nucleated cell counts was performed using reference gene primer amplification. Method: immunoSEQ multiplex PCR; TCRdb's copy keeps in-frame clones and lacks some. The V and J calls and clone size are taken from that table; D and trimming were inferred from the DNA. The table records approximately 69,000 clones, roughly 90% of them present only once. Sequenced: peripheral blood. The chain couples TRBV28 to TRBJ1-5; D is possibly TRBD1 (5 bases). This sequence was found in a middle-aged man with acute or convalescent COVID-19. CDR3 bases: TGTGCCAGCAGTTTATTGGGCAGGGAGGATCAGCCCCAGCATTTT. This sequence encodes CASSLLGREDQPQHF.